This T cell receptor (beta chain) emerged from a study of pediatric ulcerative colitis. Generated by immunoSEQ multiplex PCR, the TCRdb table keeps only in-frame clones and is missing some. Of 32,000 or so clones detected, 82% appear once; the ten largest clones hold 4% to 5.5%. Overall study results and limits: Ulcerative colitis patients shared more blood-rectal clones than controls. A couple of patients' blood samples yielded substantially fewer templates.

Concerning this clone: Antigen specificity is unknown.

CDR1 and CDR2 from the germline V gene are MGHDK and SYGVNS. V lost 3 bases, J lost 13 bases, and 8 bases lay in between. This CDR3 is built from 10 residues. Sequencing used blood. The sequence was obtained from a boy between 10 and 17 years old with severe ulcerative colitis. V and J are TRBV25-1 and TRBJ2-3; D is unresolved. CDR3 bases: TGTGCCAGCAGTGAGTGGATAAAGTATTTT. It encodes CASSEWIKYF.